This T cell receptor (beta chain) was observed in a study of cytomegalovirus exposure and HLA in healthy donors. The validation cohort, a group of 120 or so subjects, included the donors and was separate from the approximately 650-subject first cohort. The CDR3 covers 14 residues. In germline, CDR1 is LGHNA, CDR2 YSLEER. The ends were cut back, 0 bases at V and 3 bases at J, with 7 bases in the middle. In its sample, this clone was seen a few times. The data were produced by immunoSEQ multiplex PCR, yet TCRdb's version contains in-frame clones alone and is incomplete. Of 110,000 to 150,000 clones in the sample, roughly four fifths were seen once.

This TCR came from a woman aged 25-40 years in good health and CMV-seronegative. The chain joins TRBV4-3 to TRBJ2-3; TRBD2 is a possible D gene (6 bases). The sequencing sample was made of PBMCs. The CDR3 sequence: CASSQDRGTDTQYF. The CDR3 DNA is TGCGCCAGCAGCCAAGATCGGGGGACAGATACGCAGTATTTT.